This T cell receptor beta chain was identified in a study of graft-versus-host responses after intestinal transplantation (dated by TCRdb to the early 2020s). As for the study more broadly: The transplants that recipients received were multivisceral, liver-intestinal, or isolated intestinal. All recipients received anti-thymocyte globulin induction followed by maintenance tacrolimus and steroids for around three years. After intestinal transplantation, graft-versus-host and host-versus-graft alloreactive T cell clones in the graft, circulation and bone marrow were tracked using bulk TCR-beta CDR3 sequencing. Alloreactive clones were identified by sequencing pre-transplant mixed lymphocyte reaction products and comparing them with unstimulated pre-transplant donor and recipient T cells. Of the 20 to 25 intestinal transplant recipients enrolled in the cohort, one of whom was a retransplant, a few patients without pretransplant specimens were excluded. A peak of at least 4% donor T cells among recipient peripheral blood mononuclear cells was the definition used for donor T cell macrochimerism. Rather than going through the commercial service, samples from a few later patients were sequenced in-house on an Illumina MiSeq and processed with MiXCR.

The research as a whole found: Early after transplant, declines in HvG clones were associated with peak levels of circulating GvH clones. In the allografts of patients with donor T cell macrochimerism, GvH to HvG T cell clonal ratios were high. GvH clones were detected in recipient bone marrow, and some of these GvH clones were observed earlier in ileal mucosa or blood, consistent with an intestinal mucosal origin. The relatively low number and heterogeneity of intestinal transplant patients limited the conclusions.

V is shortened by 3 bases, J by 4 bases, and the region joining them spans 21 bases. Spanning cysteine to phenylalanine, the CDR3 consists of 17 amino acids. Left in the record is the CDR3 DNA by itself, 51 bases read in frame from the first base. Via the germline V gene (reference sequence), CDR1 is LNHNV and CDR2 YYDKDF. Libraries were constructed by the immunoSEQ multiplex PCR assay. For most patients, genomic DNA was isolated using the Qiagen DNeasy Blood and Tissue Kit and was shipped frozen to Adaptive Biotechnologies for TCR sequencing. Adaptive Biotechnologies carried out high-throughput TCR-beta CDR3 sequencing of genomic DNA for most patients. On the study's bioinformatics: Adaptive's ImmunoSEQ software was the source of the TCR sequencing data for 15 to 20 patients, while a few other patients were processed with MiXCR and VDJtools. CD4 versus CD8 sorting errors were corrected by removing sequences found in both subsets at a frequency ratio below 5:1. Because the origin of CDR3 nucleotide sequences shared between donor and recipient could not be assigned, those sequences were removed. Alloreactive clones required at least 2-fold expansion over unstimulated cells and minimum CFSE-low frequency of 0.002% (template counts) or 0.001% (read counts). Clones detected in sequenced pre-transplant spleen, lymph node, or MLR CFSE-low populations of the donor or recipient were defined as mappable. Cumulative frequency of alloreactive clones was calculated as a percentage of all sequences weighted by copy number. The table was pulled from immuneACCESS by TCRdb, which kept in-frame rearrangements only. Such tables lose some clones; where checked, under half of the loss comes from unresolved V genes, and the rest has no known cause. V and J calls and clone size are given by that table; D and trimming were obtained from the DNA. The table for this sample lists just under 65,000 clones; roughly 90% of them were counted only once. Of the sample, less than 2% is held by the ten largest clones.

Points on this clone: This clone's antigen is unknown. Within one base of it there is no much larger clone, and no base qualities were kept.

Explained via the paper, the time point label denotes: cells obtained before transplantation from donor or recipient. CD3+CD4+ and CD3+CD8+ populations were FACS-sorted from unstimulated pre-transplant donor and recipient cells taken from spleen or lymph nodes. The sequence derives from a human donor who was the organ donor for an intestinal transplant. The sequencing used unstimulated CD8+ T cells sorted from spleen or lymph node cells, collected before transplant. The chain couples TRBV15 to TRBJ1-1; possibly the D gene is TRBD1, per 5 matching bases. The DNA is as follows: TGTGCCACCAGCAGGAAGGGCTATAAGGGGCCCGGCACTGAAGCTTTCTTT. It translates as CATSRKGYKGPGTEAFF.